This TCR beta chain is from a study of blood T cells in healthy people across ages. Study results and caveats: Researchers deemed the diversity estimates from one million T cells underestimates.

Losses at the gene ends were 5 bases for V and 1 base for J; bases not matched to a gene: 20. CDR1 is DFQATT and CDR2 is SNEGSKA in the germline V gene (reference sequence). The CDR3 is made up of 19 amino acids. Alongside a J-beta primer mix, a sample-barcoded 5' primer served in a second PCR lasting 7 to 11 cycles. A single record per CDR3 protein comes from TCRdb applying MiXCR to the 5' RACE reads. The data hold 800,000 to 1,300,000 distinct CDR3 sequences, with about 23% observed a single time. On this clonotype itself: What it binds is unknown.

The sample also formed part of further work on T cells of mothers and their children.

V and J are TRBV20-1 and TRBJ1-3; 7 bases are a match to TRBD1. The specimen sequenced was blood. The TCR originated in a girl aged 2-10 years in good health. The CDR3 nucleotides are TGCAGTGCTCCCTCTCCTGGGTGGGGACAGCTATTTTCTGGAAACACCATATATTTT. Protein sequence: CSAPSPGWGQLFSGNTIYF.